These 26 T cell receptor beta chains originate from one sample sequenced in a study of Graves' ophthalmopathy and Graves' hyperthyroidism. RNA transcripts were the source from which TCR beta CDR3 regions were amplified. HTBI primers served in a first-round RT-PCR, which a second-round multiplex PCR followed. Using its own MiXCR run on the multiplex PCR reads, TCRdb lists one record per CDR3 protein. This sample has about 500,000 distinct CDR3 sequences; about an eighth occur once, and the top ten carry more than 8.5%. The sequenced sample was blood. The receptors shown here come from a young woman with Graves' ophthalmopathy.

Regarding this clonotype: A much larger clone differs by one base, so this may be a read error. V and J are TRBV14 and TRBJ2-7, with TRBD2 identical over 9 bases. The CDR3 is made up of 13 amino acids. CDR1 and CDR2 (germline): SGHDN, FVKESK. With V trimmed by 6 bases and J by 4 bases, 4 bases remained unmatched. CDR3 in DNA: TGTGCCAGCAGTCGGCTAGCGGGGTACGAGCAGTACGTC. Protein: CASSRLAGYEQYV.

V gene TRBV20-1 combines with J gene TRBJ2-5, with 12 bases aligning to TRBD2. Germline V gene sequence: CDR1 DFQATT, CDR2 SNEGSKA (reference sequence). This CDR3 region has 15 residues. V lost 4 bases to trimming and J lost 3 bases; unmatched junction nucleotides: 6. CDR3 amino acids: CSATGLAGTKETQYF. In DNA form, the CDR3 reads TGCAGTGCTACAGGACTAGCGGGAACCAAAGAGACCCAGTACTTC.

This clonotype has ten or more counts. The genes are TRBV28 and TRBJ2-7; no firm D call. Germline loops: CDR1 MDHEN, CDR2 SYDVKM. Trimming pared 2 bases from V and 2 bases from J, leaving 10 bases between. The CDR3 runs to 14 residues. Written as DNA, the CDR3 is TGTGCCAGCAGTTTACAGTTTACCCCCTACGAGCAGTACTTC. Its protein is CASSLQFTPYEQYF.

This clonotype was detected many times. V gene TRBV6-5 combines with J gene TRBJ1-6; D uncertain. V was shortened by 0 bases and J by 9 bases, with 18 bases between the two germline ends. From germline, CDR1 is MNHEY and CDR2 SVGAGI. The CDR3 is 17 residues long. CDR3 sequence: CASSYSNAGYTSSPLHF. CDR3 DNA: TGTGCCAGCAGTTACTCGAACGCGGGGTATACCAGTTCACCCCTCCACTTT.

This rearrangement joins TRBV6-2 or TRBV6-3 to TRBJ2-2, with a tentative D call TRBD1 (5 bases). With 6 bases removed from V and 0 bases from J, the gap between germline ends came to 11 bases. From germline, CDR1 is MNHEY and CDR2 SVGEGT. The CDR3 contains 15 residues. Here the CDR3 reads CASRRQTPNTGELFF. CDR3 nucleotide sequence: TGTGCCAGCAGGAGACAGACCCCGAACACCGGGGAGCTGTTTTTT.

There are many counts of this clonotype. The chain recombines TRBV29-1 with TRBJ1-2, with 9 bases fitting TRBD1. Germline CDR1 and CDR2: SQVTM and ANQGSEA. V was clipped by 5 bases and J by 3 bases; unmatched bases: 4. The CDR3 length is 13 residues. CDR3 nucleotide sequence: TGCAGCGTTAGGACAGGGGAGGACTATGGCTACACCTTC. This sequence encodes CSVRTGEDYGYTF.

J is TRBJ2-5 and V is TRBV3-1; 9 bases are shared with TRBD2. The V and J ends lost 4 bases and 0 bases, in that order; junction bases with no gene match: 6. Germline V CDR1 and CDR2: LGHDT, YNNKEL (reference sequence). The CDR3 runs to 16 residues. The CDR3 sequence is CASSRRLAVYQETQYF. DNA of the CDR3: TGTGCCAGCAGCCGGAGACTAGCGGTGTACCAAGAGACCCAGTACTTC.

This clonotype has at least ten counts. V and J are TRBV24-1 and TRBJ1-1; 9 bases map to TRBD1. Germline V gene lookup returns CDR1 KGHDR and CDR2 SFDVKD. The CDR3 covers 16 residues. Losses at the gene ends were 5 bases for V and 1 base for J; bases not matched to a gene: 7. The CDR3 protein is CATSAGQGRGNTEAFF. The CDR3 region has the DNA TGTGCCACCAGTGCGGGACAGGGTAGAGGGAACACTGAAGCTTTCTTT.

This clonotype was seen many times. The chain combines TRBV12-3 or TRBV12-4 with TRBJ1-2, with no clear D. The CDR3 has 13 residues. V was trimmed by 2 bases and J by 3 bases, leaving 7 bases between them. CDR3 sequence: CASSLSGYYGYTF. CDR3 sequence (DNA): TGTGCCAGCAGTTTAAGTGGGTACTATGGCTACACCTTC.

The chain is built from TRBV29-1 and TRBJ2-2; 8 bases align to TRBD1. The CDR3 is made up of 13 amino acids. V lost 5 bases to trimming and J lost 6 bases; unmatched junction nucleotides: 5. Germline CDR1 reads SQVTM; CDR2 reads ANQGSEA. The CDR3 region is CSVLAGGPGELFF. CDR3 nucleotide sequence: TGCAGCGTTCTGGCAGGGGGCCCCGGGGAGCTGTTTTTT.

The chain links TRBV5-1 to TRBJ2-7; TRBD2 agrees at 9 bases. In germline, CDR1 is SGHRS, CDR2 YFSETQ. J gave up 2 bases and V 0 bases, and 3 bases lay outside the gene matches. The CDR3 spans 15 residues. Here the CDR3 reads CASSLDASGTYEQYF. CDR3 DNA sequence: TGCGCCAGCAGCTTGGATGCTAGCGGGACCTACGAGCAGTACTTC.

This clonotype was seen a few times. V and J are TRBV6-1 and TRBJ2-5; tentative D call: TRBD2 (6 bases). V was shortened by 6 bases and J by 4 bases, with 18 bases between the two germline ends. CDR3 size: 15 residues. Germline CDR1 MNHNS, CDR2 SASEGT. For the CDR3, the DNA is TGTGCCAGCAGCTTGGGGCTAGCGTTGGGAGAGACCCAGTACTTC. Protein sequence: CASSLGLALGETQYF.

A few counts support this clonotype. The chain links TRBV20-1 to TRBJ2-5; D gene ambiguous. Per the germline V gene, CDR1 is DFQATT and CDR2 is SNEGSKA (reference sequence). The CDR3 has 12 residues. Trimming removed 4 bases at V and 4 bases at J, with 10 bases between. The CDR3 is CSATRYGETQYF. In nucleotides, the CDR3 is TGCAGTGCTACTAGATATGGAGAGACCCAGTACTTC.

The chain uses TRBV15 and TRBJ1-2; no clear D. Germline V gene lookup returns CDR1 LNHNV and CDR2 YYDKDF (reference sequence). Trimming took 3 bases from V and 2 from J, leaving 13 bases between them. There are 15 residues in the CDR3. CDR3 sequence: CATSRGPGKNYGYTF. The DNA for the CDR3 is TGTGCCACCAGCAGGGGCCCCGGGAAAAACTATGGCTACACCTTC.

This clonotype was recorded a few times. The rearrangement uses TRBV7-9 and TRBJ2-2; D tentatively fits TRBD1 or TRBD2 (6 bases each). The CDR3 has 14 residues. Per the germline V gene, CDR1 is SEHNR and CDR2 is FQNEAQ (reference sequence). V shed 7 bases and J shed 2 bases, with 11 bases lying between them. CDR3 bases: TGTGCCAGCATACCGGGGGCAAACACCGGGGAGCTGTTTTTT. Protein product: CASIPGANTGELFF. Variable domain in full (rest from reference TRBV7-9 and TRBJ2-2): DTGVSQNPRHKITKRGQNVTFRCDPISEHNRLYWYRQTLGQGPEFLTYFQNEAQLEKSRLLSDRFSAERPKGSFSTLEIQRTEQGDSAMYLCASIPGANTGELFFGEGSRLTVL.

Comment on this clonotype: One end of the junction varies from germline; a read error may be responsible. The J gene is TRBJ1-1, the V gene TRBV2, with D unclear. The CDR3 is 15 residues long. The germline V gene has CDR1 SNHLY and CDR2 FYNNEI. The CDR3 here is CASRITGIGWTDAFF. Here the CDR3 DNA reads TGTGCCAGCAGGATCACCGGGATAGGGTGGACTGATGCTTTCTTT.

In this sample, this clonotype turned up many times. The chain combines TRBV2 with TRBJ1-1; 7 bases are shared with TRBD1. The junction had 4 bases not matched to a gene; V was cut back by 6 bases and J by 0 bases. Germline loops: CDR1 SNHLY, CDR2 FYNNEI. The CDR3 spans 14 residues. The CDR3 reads CASRGQYMNTEAFF. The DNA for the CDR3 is TGTGCCAGCAGGGGACAGTACATGAACACTGAAGCTTTCTTT.

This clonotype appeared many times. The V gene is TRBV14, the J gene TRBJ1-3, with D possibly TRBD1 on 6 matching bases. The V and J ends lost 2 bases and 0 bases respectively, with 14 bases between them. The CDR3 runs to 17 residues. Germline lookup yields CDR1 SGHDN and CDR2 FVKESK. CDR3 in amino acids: CASSQWNRAPSGNTIYF. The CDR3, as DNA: TGTGCCAGCAGCCAATGGAACAGGGCGCCCTCTGGAAACACCATATATTTT.

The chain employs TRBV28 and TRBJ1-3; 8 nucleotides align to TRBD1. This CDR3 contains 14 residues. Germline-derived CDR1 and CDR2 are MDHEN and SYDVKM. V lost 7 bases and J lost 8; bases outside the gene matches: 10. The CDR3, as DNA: TGTGCCAGCAAGAACACAGGGGGTAGGGACACCATATATTTT. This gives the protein CASKNTGGRDTIYF. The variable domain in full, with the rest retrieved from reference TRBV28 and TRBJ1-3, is DVKVTQSSRYLVKRTGEKVFLECVQDMDHENMFWYRQDPGLGLRLIYFSYDVKMKEKGDIPEGYSVSREKKERFSLILESASTNQTSMYLCASKNTGGRDTIYFGEGSWLTVV.

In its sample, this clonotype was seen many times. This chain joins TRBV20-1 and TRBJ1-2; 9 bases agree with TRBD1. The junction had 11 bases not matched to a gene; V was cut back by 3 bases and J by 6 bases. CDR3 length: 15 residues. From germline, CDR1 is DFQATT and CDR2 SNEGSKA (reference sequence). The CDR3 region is CSASRGTGRIDGYTF. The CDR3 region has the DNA TGCAGTGCTAGCCGGGGGACAGGGCGGATTGATGGCTACACCTTC.

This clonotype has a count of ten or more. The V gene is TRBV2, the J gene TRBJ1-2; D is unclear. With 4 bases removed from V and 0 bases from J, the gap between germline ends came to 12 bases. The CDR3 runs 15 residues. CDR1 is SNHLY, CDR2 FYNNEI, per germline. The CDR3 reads CASSAESGANYGYTF. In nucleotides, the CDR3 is TGTGCCAGCAGTGCTGAGTCCGGAGCTAACTATGGCTACACCTTC.

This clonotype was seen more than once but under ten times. CDR3 nucleotide sequence: TGCAGTGCTCTCACAGGGGATTTCCGAAACACCATATATTTT. Residues: CSALTGDFRNTIYF. The chain is built from TRBV20-1 and TRBJ1-3; 7 bases are a match to TRBD1. V lost 5 bases to trimming and J lost 5 bases; unmatched junction nucleotides: 9. There are 14 residues in the CDR3. Germline V gene sequence: CDR1 DFQATT, CDR2 SNEGSKA (reference sequence).

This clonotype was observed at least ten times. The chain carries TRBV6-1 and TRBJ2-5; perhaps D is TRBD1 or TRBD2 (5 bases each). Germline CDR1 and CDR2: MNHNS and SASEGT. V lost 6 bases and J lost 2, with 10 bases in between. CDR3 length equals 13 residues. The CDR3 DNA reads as TGTGCCAGCAGAGGGACGGCGCAAGAGACCCAGTACTTC. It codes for CASRGTAQETQYF.

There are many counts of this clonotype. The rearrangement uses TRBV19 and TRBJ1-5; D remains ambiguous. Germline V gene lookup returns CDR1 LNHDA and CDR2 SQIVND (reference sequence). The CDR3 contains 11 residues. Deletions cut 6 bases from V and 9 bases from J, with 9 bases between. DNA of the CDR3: TGTGCCAGTAGCGACGGGTGGCCCCAGCATTTT. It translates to CASSDGWPQHF.

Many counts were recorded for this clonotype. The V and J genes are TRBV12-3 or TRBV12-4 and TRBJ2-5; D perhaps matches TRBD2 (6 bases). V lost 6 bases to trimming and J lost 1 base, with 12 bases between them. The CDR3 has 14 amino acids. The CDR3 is CASSPSGVQETQYF. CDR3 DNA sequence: TGTGCCAGCAGCCCCTCGGGGGTCCAAGAGACCCAGTACTTC.

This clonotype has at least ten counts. This CDR3 is CASSLSSRTHSNTEAFF. The CDR3 nucleotides read TGTGCCAGCAGTTTATCATCCCGGACGCATTCGAACACTGAAGCTTTCTTT. This chain connects TRBV28 to TRBJ1-1; D unresolved. The CDR3 sequence is 17 residues long. Germline V lookup: CDR1 MDHEN, CDR2 SYDVKM. Trimming cost V 1 base and J 1 base, with 16 bases left between them.